This T cell receptor (beta chain) was recorded in a study of T cells in Graves' hyperthyroidism and ophthalmopathy (dated by TCRdb to about 2019). Describing the broader study: Peripheral blood was sampled at the time of initial diagnosis, prior to any treatment. A discovery cohort of about 100 patients, about 40 with Graves' ophthalmopathy and approximately 60 with stable Graves' hyperthyroidism, was used to find distinguishing TCR V-J signatures. Prospective prediction of ophthalmopathy was tested in an independent validation cohort of 18 to 20 hyperthyroidism patients and 17 patients who later progressed to ophthalmopathy. The roughly 100 discovery patients were randomly divided into training and test sets at a 7:3 ratio. The study also compared thyroid tissue and blood T-cell repertoires from several Graves' hyperthyroidism patients. Once sampling was done, hyperthyroidism patients were given methimazole at a starting dose of 30 mg daily, whereas ophthalmopathy patients were given high-dose intravenous methylprednisolone. The paper reports TCR Vbeta CDR3 sequencing of approximately 140 peripheral blood samples: under 45 ophthalmopathy, about 75 hyperthyroidism and approximately 17 progressor patients. Broader findings and caveats from the paper: A 13 V-J signature model separated ophthalmopathy from stable hyperthyroidism, with over 85% sensitivity and around 84% specificity in cross-validation and 80%/75% in testing. Most expanded thyroid clonotypes (frequency above 0.001) were also found in blood, which suggests that blood repertoires may mirror thyroid immune responses. In validation, progression to ophthalmopathy was predicted by the model with approximately 67% sensitivity and 72% to 80% specificity, a median of about 6 months before onset. Sample size was not statistically predetermined, and investigators were not blinded to group allocation.

In its sample, this clonotype was seen a few times. Its antigen target is currently unknown. No clone much larger than this one lies a single base away; base qualities are absent. In the ophthalmopathy patients, disease was moderately to severely active, with a Clinical Activity Score of 3 or more, a NOSPECS grade of 4 or more, and a duration of less than 3 months. Patients with uncontrolled infections, other autoimmune diseases, pregnancy or lactation were excluded. Clinical symptoms, serum thyroxine and TRAb, thyroid ultrasound, and orbital computed tomography formed the basis for the diagnoses. PBMCs were separated from roughly 9.3 ml of fresh peripheral blood using Ficoll-Paque density gradient centrifugation. Trizol reagent was used to extract total RNA, and RNA quality was then checked on an Agilent 2100 Bioanalyzer. Amplification of TCR beta CDR3 regions was carried out from RNA transcripts. The TCR CDR3 was subjected to a first round of RT-PCR using the HTBI primer set and the Qiagen OneStep RT-PCR kit. The libraries were constructed in a second round of multiplex PCR and then size-selected and purified. The libraries were sequenced on an Illumina HiSeq2000 using paired-end 100 bp reads. As for the authors' bioinformatics: Raw data were processed with SOAPnuke, discarding reads with adapters, uncalled bases, mean Phred below 15, or no exact constant-primer or identifier match. COPE v1.2.5 was used to merge high-quality paired reads, and clonotypes were defined as unique nucleotide sequences. Clonotypes were aligned to IMGT TRBV, TRBD and TRBJ reference segments using MiTCR v1.1. The analysis was restricted to V-J combinations with a frequency above 0.0001, which together covered 99.2% of the repertoires. The TCS score was defined as the ratio of F50 (clonal expansion) to E x V (chaos), calculated using BLOSUM62-based TCRdist between CDR3 peptides within each V-J. Welch's t-statistics and random forest reduced roughly 540 V-J features to 10 to 15, which were used in a naive Bayes classifier (R e1071). The public reads were reanalyzed by TCRdb: fastp trimming at Q25, MiXCR alignment, in-frame beta chains only. Each record represents a unique CDR3 protein, reported with the most common genes and DNA among its rows. The V and J calls shown here were made by TCRdb, not taken from the authors' results. The sample contains about half a million distinct CDR3 sequences, approximately 23% of them found a single time. The ten largest clones take up roughly 49% of the sample.

The clonotype originates from a woman aged 65 to 85 with Graves' ophthalmopathy. The sequenced sample consisted of blood.

The CDR3 reads CSVEEGDEQYF. The nucleotide sequence reads TGCAGCGTTGAAGAGGGGGACGAGCAGTACTTC. The chain was built from TRBV29-1 and TRBJ2-7; the D element might be TRBD1 or TRBD2, as each aligns at 5 bases. The CDR3 goes from the cysteine to the phenylalanine over 11 residues. Solely the CDR3 DNA is kept, with 33 bases framed from the first base. A distance of 5 bases separates the germline ends of V and J, which lose 0 bases and 5 bases respectively. From a lookup of the germline V gene, CDR1 and CDR2 are SQVTM and ANQGSEA.